The rows below give T cell receptor beta chains drawn from one sample of a study of cytomegalovirus exposure and HLA in healthy donors. Measured with immunoSEQ multiplex PCR; TCRdb has only the in-frame clones, and not every one. The sample holds around 40,000 clones; about 80% are singletons and the top ten take approximately 1.5%. Sequenced material: PBMCs. These receptor sequences come from a young man in good health and CMV-seronegative. CDR3s include the opening cysteine and the closing phenylalanine or tryptophan. The D gene is left open where the match is weak. Size is omitted from some rows. Given values are once, few, many or a class for expanded clones.

TRBD2,TRBJ2-7,TRBV5-8,-,TGTGCCAGCAGGGGCCTCACAGCAGCGGGAGGGGGTTTCGAGCAGTACTTC,CASRGLTAAGGGFEQYF
-,TRBJ2-7,TRBV5-6,-,TGTGCCAGCAGAACATACCGGGACTTAAGGCCCTACGAGCAGTACTTC,CASRTYRDLRPYEQYF
-,TRBJ1-4,TRBV4-2,few,TGTGCCAGCAGCCAACCAAAGACCGTCCTAGGCGAAAAACTGTTTTTT,CASSQPKTVLGEKLFF
TRBD1,TRBJ1-1,TRBV5-1,-,TGCGCCAGCAGCATGGACAGGGGAACCACTGAAGCTTTCTTT,CASSMDRGTTEAFF
-,TRBJ1-2,TRBV14,-,TGTGCCAGCAGCCAAGAGAGCGGAGACCCCGGGGATGGCTACACCTTC,CASSQESGDPGDGYTF
TRBD2,TRBJ2-5,TRBV27,once,TGTGCCAGCAGTCAGCGGGAGGGAGAGACCCAGTACTTC,CASSQREGETQYF
-,TRBJ1-1,TRBV18,-,TGTGCCAGCTCACCATCCAGGGACAATGAAGCTTTCTTT,CASSPSRDNEAFF
-,TRBJ2-5,TRBV5-6,-,TGTGCCAGCAGCTGGGGGGACAGACGGAACCAAGAGACCCAGTACTTC,CASSWGDRRNQETQYF
-,TRBJ1-2,TRBV6-5,-,TGTGCCAGCAGTGCCCGGTCTAACTATGGCTACACCTTC,CASSARSNYGYTF
TRBD2,TRBJ2-5,TRBV2,-,TGTGCCAGCACCAACCCGGGACTAGCGGGAACGGAAGAGACCCAGTACTTC,CASTNPGLAGTEETQYF
-,TRBJ2-7,TRBV4-3,-,TGCGCCAGCAGCCAAGCGCGCCAGGACTCCTACGAGCAGTACTTC,CASSQARQDSYEQYF
TRBD1,TRBJ2-5,TRBV11-3,-,TGTGCCAGCAGCTTAGGCGTTGGGACAGCCCAAGAGACCCAGTACTTC,CASSLGVGTAQETQYF
-,TRBJ1-5,TRBV7-8,once,TGTGCCAGCAGCTTAGAGTTTCTAAATCAGCCCCAGCATTTT,CASSLEFLNQPQHF
-,TRBJ2-5,TRBV4-1,-,TGCGCCAGCAGCCAACTCCCTGGGACTCCTAAAGAGACCCAGTACTTC,CASSQLPGTPKETQYF
-,TRBJ2-5,TRBV9,-,TGTGCCAGCAGCATCCGTGACGACAGTTACCAAGAGACCCAGTACTTC,CASSIRDDSYQETQYF
TRBD1,TRBJ1-6,TRBV27,once,TGTGCCAGCAGCGTCACAGGGGGCGGCAATTCACCCCTCCACTTT,CASSVTGGGNSPLHF
TRBD2,TRBJ2-1,TRBV27,few,TGTGCCAGCAGTTTATCAGCTGGTGGGACTAGGTCCTCGCATGAGCAGTTCTTC,CASSLSAGGTRSSHEQFF
-,TRBJ2-3,TRBV15,-,TGTGCCACCAGGACAGGCGAACTTAGCACAGATACGCAGTATTTT,CATRTGELSTDTQYF
-,TRBJ2-1,TRBV20-1,-,TGCAGTGCTGGACTAAATGAGCAGTTCTTC,CSAGLNEQFF
-,TRBJ2-5,TRBV10-1,-,TGCGCCAGCAGTGTGGCAGGGAACGACCAAGAGACCCAGTACTTC,CASSVAGNDQETQYF
TRBD1,TRBJ2-7,TRBV7-9,-,TGTGCCAGCAGCTCCCCGGGACAGAACGAGCAGTACTTC,CASSSPGQNEQYF
TRBD1,TRBJ1-5,TRBV6-5,-,TGTGCCAGCAGCAGGACAGGGGATAGCAATCAGCCCCAGCATTTT,CASSRTGDSNQPQHF
-,TRBJ2-3,TRBV4-3,-,TGCGCCAGCAGCCAAGATCGCGGTCGGGAGTTCCCAGATACGCAGTATTTT,CASSQDRGREFPDTQYF
-,TRBJ1-3,TRBV19,-,TGTGCCAGTTCAGGGGACTCTGGAAACACCATATATTTT,CASSGDSGNTIYF
-,TRBJ1-1,TRBV9,-,TGTGCCAGCGGCGGCCGCAACATGAACACTGAAGCTTTCTTT,CASGGRNMNTEAFF